This T cell receptor (beta chain) comes out of a study of T cell changes during pregnancy in multiple sclerosis. Profiled with immunoSEQ multiplex PCR; TCRdb holds only in-frame clones, not every one. The table has about 98,000 clones, around 90% seen once. This CDR3 spans 15 amino acids. V was trimmed by 4 bases and J by 0 bases, leaving 14 bases between them. The rearrangement links TRBV5-7 to TRBJ2-7, with D possibly matching TRBD1 (6 bases). TRBV5-7 carries the ORF label, with uncertain function. Sequenced material: peripheral blood, taken after pregnancy. The source is a female donor in good health, enrolled as a control in a pregnancy study. CDR3 sequence: CASSLGATYSYEQYF. The CDR3, as DNA: TGTGCCAGCAGCCTGGGGGCTACCTACTCCTACGAGCAGTACTTC.